The next 32 T cell receptor beta chains were all read from a single sample in a study of blood T cell repertoires in COVID-19. Data came from immunoSEQ multiplex PCR; TCRdb stores just in-frame clones and leaves some out. There are a few hundred thousand clones in the sample; approximately 86% occur only once, and around 3% lies in the top ten. The sequenced material came from peripheral blood. The receptor set was obtained from a man in his 60s with acute or convalescent COVID-19.

The gene calls are TRBV19 and TRBJ1-5, with 7 positions matching TRBD1. CDR1 LNHDA and CDR2 SQIVND come from the germline V gene (reference sequence). J gave up 1 base and V 3 bases, and 6 bases lay outside the gene matches. This CDR3 is built from 16 residues. CDR3 region: CASSMFGTASNQPQHF. CDR3 coding DNA: TGTGCCAGTAGTATGTTTGGGACAGCCAGCAATCAGCCCCAGCATTTT. The complete variable domain, with remaining parts taken from reference TRBV19 and TRBJ1-5, reads DGGITQSPKYLFRKEGQNVTLSCEQNLNHDAMYWYRQDPGQGLRLIYYSQIVNDFQKGDIAEGYSVSREKKESFPLTVTSAQKNPTAFYLCASSMFGTASNQPQHFGDGTRLSIL.

V and J are TRBV14 and TRBJ1-2; a possible D gene is TRBD1 (6 bases). This CDR3 spans 14 amino acids. The germline gives CDR1 SGHDN, CDR2 FVKESK. V was trimmed by 4 bases and J by 6 bases, leaving 15 bases between them. DNA for the CDR3: TGTGCCAGCAGCCCGGCGGGGGGGGCGCATGGCTACACCTTC. This translates into CASSPAGGAHGYTF. Supplemented by reference TRBV14 and TRBJ1-2, the full variable domain reads EAGVTQFPSHSVIEKGQTVTLRCDPISGHDNLYWYRRVMGKEIKFLLHFVKESKQDESGMPNNRFLAERTGGTYSTLKVQPAELEDSGVYFCASSPAGGAHGYTFGSGTRLTVV.

This chain connects TRBV24-1 to TRBJ2-3, with 12 bases aligning to TRBD2. Germline V gives CDR1 KGHDR, CDR2 SFDVKD. V lost 7 bases, J lost 5 bases, and 12 bases stayed unmatched. CDR3 length: 17 residues. The CDR3 DNA reads as TGTGCCACCAGCCAACCCTCTAGCGGGGGGGCTGGAGATACGCAGTATTTT. Protein sequence: CATSQPSSGGAGDTQYF.

The gene calls are TRBV10-2 and TRBJ2-1; D unresolved. This CDR3 spans 15 amino acids. Germline V gene lookup returns CDR1 WSHSY and CDR2 SAAADI. The germline V and J ends were trimmed by 0 bases and 4 bases, with 10 bases remaining between them. CDR3: CASSESIGAYNEQFF. CDR3 nucleotides: TGCGCCAGCAGTGAGTCCATAGGAGCTTACAATGAGCAGTTCTTC.

V usage is TRBV5-6 and J usage is TRBJ2-7; D is perhaps TRBD1 (5 bases). CDR1 SGHDT and CDR2 YYEEEE come from the germline V gene. The length of the CDR3 is 13 residues. Trimming removed 5 bases from V and 6 bases from J, with 15 bases in between. Written as DNA, the CDR3 is TGTGCCAGCAGTCCCTTGGGGCTCCGCGAGCAGTACTTC. This encodes CASSPLGLREQYF.

The CDR3 DNA reads TGTGCCAGCAGCGTAGTAACTAGCGGGGGCCCACTAAACACCGGGGAGCTGTTTTTT. Translated, it gives CASSVVTSGGPLNTGELFF. The gene calls are TRBV9 and TRBJ2-2; TRBD2 agrees at 11 bases. V shed 0 bases, J shed 2 bases, and the junction held 9 bases outside the gene matches. Germline loops: CDR1 SGDLS, CDR2 YYNGEE. The CDR3 is made up of 19 amino acids.

The chain uses TRBV6-5 and TRBJ2-7, with D perhaps TRBD1 (6 bases). Germline V CDR1 and CDR2: MNHEY, SVGAGI. The CDR3 length is 14 residues. Trimming pared 6 bases from V and 0 bases from J, leaving 12 bases between. The CDR3 nucleotides are TGTGCCAGCAGACCTACAGGGAACTCCTACGAGCAGTACTTC. It translates to CASRPTGNSYEQYF.

This clone appeared a few times. This chain joins TRBV12-3 or TRBV12-4 and TRBJ2-7, with 7 bases matching TRBD1. The CDR3 loop spans 13 amino acids. The V segment lost 5 bases and the J segment 3 bases; nucleotides outside the gene matches: 4. The chain's CDR3 is CASSRDRDYEQYF. The CDR3 DNA is TGTGCCAGCAGTCGAGACAGGGACTACGAGCAGTACTTC.

This rearrangement joins TRBV2 to TRBJ1-1; D is undetermined. The CDR3 totals 16 residues. Trimming stripped 9 bases from V and 1 base from J, with 21 bases between. The germline V gene encodes CDR1 SNHLY and CDR2 FYNNEI. Written as DNA, the CDR3 is TGTGCCAGTCTACCGGGCGACCGCCGGGGGAACACTGAAGCTTTCTTT. Translated, it gives CASLPGDRRGNTEAFF.

The chain recombines TRBV18 with TRBJ1-1, with D possibly matching TRBD1 (5 bases). V was pared by 4 bases and J by 4 bases, with 19 bases between. This CDR3 has 16 residues. The V gene's germline CDR1 is KGHSH and CDR2 LQKENI. The CDR3 bases are TGTGCCAGCTCACTTGATGGTTTGGGGCTGGGCACTGAAGCTTTCTTT. Translation gives CASSLDGLGLGTEAFF. Full variable domain (rest looked up from reference TRBV18 and TRBJ1-1): NAGVMQNPRHLVRRRGQEARLRCSPMKGHSHVYWYRQLPEEGLKFMVYLQKENIIDESGMPKERFSAEFPKEGPSILRIQQVVRGDSAAYFCASSLDGLGLGTEAFFGQGTRLTVV.

The genes are TRBV10-3 and TRBJ2-5; D is unresolved. V lost 5 bases, J lost 5 bases, and 12 bases lay in between. The CDR3 has 13 residues. Germline lookup yields CDR1 ENHRY and CDR2 SYGVKD. CDR3 sequence: CAISFMLGETQYF. The DNA for the CDR3 is TGTGCCATCAGTTTTATGCTCGGGGAGACCCAGTACTTC.

The chain combines TRBV18 with TRBJ1-2; maybe TRBD1 (5 bases). V was shortened by 2 bases and J by 10 bases, with 20 bases between the two germline ends. The CDR3 runs 15 residues. CDR1 is KGHSH, CDR2 LQKENI, per germline. This CDR3 is CASSPDLAGEENYTF. CDR3 coding DNA: TGTGCCAGCTCACCAGACCTCGCGGGGGAAGAGAACTACACCTTC.

Only one count was recorded for this clone. The V call is TRBV12-5, the J call TRBJ2-3; TRBD2 agrees at 10 bases. Trimming took 1 base from V and 3 from J; bases not matched to a gene: 4. This CDR3 is 16 amino acids long. Germline values: CDR1 LGHNT, CDR2 FRNRAP. DNA of the CDR3: TGTGCTAGTGGTTTGGAGCGGGGGGGTCTTACAGATACGCAGTATTTT. It yields the protein CASGLERGGLTDTQYF. Full variable domain (outside the CDR3, taken from reference TRBV12-5 and TRBJ2-3): DARVTQTPRHKVTEMGQEVTMRCQPILGHNTVFWYRQTMMQGLELLAYFRNRAPLDDSGMPKDRFSAEMPDATLATLKIQPSEPRDSAVYFCASGLERGGLTDTQYFGPGTRLTVL.

The chain joins TRBV2 to TRBJ2-4; possibly TRBD1 for D (5 bases). The germline V gene has CDR1 SNHLY and CDR2 FYNNEI. V dropped 0 bases and J dropped 0 bases, with 9 bases sitting between them. This CDR3 spans 16 amino acids. The CDR3 bases are TGTGCCAGCAGTGAAGCGCTGGGGCTAGCCAAAAACATTCAGTACTTC. It translates to CASSEALGLAKNIQYF.

The rearrangement joins TRBV7-2 to TRBJ2-1; 8 bases fit TRBD2. This CDR3 is built from 17 residues. Germline values: CDR1 SGHTA, CDR2 FQGNSA. J gave up 4 bases and V 0 bases, and 8 bases lay outside the gene matches. CDR3 in amino acids: CASSLARTGGPYNEQFF. The CDR3 DNA follows: TGTGCCAGCAGCTTAGCGCGGACGGGGGGGCCATACAATGAGCAGTTCTTC. The variable domain in full, completed from reference TRBV7-2 and TRBJ2-1, reads GAGVSQSPSNKVTEKGKDVELRCDPISGHTALYWYRQSLGQGLEFLIYFQGNSAPDKSGLPSDRFSAERTGGSVSTLTIQRTQQEDSAVYLCASSLARTGGPYNEQFFGPGTRLTVL.

V gene TRBV4-3 combines with J gene TRBJ2-7, with D possibly matching TRBD2 (6 bases). Trimming left V 0 bases short and J 8 bases short, with 11 bases between. Germline CDR1 reads LGHNA; CDR2 reads YSLEER. The CDR3 has 13 amino acids. CDR3: CASSQDGDSKQYF. The CDR3 bases are TGCGCCAGCAGCCAAGATGGGGACTCCAAGCAGTACTTC.

The CDR3 is CSVGTTGFSSGELFF. The CDR3 bases are TGCAGCGTGGGTACGACAGGGTTTTCGTCCGGGGAGCTGTTTTTT. J is TRBJ2-2 and V is TRBV29-1; 7 bases are a match to TRBD1. Germline V CDR1 and CDR2: SQVTM, ANQGSEA. V shed 6 bases and J 6 bases; nucleotides not matched to a gene: 13. This CDR3 is built from 15 residues.

This rearrangement joins TRBV7-2 to TRBJ1-5; 12 bases are shared with TRBD1. V gave up 1 base and J gave up 1 base; unmatched junction bases: 2. Germline V gene lookup returns CDR1 SGHTA and CDR2 FQGNSA. This CDR3 is 17 amino acids long. CDR3 residues: CASSLVGQGASNQPQHF. The DNA of the CDR3 is TGTGCCAGCAGCTTAGTGGGACAGGGGGCCAGCAATCAGCCCCAGCATTTT.

The genes are TRBV7-6 and TRBJ2-1, with TRBD2 identical over 12 bases. Germline CDR1 is SGHVS and CDR2 is FNYEAQ. The CDR3 length is 16 residues. V lost 5 bases, J lost 7 bases, and 9 bases stayed unmatched. The CDR3 region is CASSPSSGGAGNEQFF. In nucleotides, the CDR3 is TGTGCCAGCAGCCCTTCTAGCGGGGGGGCTGGTAATGAGCAGTTCTTC.

This chain joins TRBV27 and TRBJ2-1; 12 positions match TRBD2. CDR3 length equals 15 residues. The V segment lost 6 bases and the J segment 6 bases; nucleotides outside the gene matches: 6. Germline assignment: CDR1 MNHEY and CDR2 SMNVEV (reference sequence). Written as DNA, the CDR3 is TGTGCCAGCAGAAACCCTAGCGGGGGGGCCAATGAGCAGTTCTTC. Residues: CASRNPSGGANEQFF.

CDR3 DNA sequence: TGTGCCAGCAGCCGACAAGGGCAGGGGGCATATTATAGCAATCAGCCCCAGCATTTT. It specifies CASSRQGQGAYYSNQPQHF. V usage is TRBV6-2 or TRBV6-3 and J usage is TRBJ1-5; 8 bases agree with TRBD1. Looked up from germline, CDR1 is MNHEY and CDR2 is SVGEGT. J gave up 0 bases and V 6 bases, and 16 bases lay outside the gene matches. The CDR3 has 19 residues.

V gene TRBV29-1 combines with J gene TRBJ1-5; the match to TRBD1 covers 8 bases. The length of the CDR3 is 14 residues. Trimming took 4 bases from V and 7 from J; bases not matched to a gene: 9. Germline assignment: CDR1 SQVTM and CDR2 ANQGSEA. CDR3 protein: CSVGGGTGGQPQHF. In nucleotides, the CDR3 is TGCAGCGTTGGGGGAGGAACAGGGGGACAGCCCCAGCATTTT.

The chain recombines TRBV5-1 with TRBJ1-3, with no clear D. V dropped 3 bases and J dropped 0 bases, with 13 bases sitting between them. This CDR3 is 16 amino acids long. CDR1 SGHRS and CDR2 YFSETQ come from the germline V gene. The CDR3 spells CASSSYGVSSGNTIYF. CDR3 coding DNA: TGCGCCAGCAGCTCCTACGGAGTTAGCTCTGGAAACACCATATATTTT.

The sample holds one count of this clone. The chain combines TRBV9 with TRBJ1-1; 7 positions agree with TRBD1. The trim removed 0 bases at V and 1 base at J, leaving 6 bases unmatched. Germline assignment: CDR1 SGDLS and CDR2 YYNGEE. The CDR3 sequence is 16 residues long. The CDR3 loop reads CASSVGQTGRNTEAFF. CDR3 in DNA: TGTGCCAGCAGCGTAGGCCAGACAGGGAGGAACACTGAAGCTTTCTTT.

The rearrangement uses TRBV19 and TRBJ2-1, with 11 nucleotides matching TRBD2. Germline assignment: CDR1 LNHDA and CDR2 SQIVND (reference sequence). The CDR3 has 17 amino acids. J gave up 7 bases and V 4 bases, and 12 bases lay outside the gene matches. CDR3 sequence: CASSTLSGGARRNEQFF. In DNA, the CDR3 is TGTGCCAGTAGTACCCTTAGCGGGGGGGCCAGGAGGAATGAGCAGTTCTTC.

V usage is TRBV7-7 and J usage is TRBJ2-5; possibly TRBD1 for D (5 bases). The CDR3 extends over 16 amino acids. Per the germline V gene, CDR1 is SSHAT and CDR2 is FNYEAQ (reference sequence). The V gene lost 1 base and the J gene lost 5 bases, with 17 bases spanning the gap. This CDR3 reads CASSLGVGVGPETQYF. In DNA, the CDR3 is TGTGCCAGCAGCTTAGGGGTAGGGGTTGGTCCCGAGACCCAGTACTTC.

The chain recombines TRBV6-4 with TRBJ1-2, with D maybe TRBD1 (5 bases). The germline gives CDR1 MRHNA, CDR2 SNTAGT. The ends were cut back, 2 bases at V and 8 bases at J, with 21 bases in the middle. CDR3 length: 16 amino acids. DNA for the CDR3: TGTGCCAGCAGTGACACCCCCATGGGGGGGTCTGGAGGCTACACCTTC. Translated, it gives CASSDTPMGGSGGYTF.

V gene TRBV15 combines with J gene TRBJ2-5; 7 nucleotides match TRBD2. Germline CDR1 is LNHNV and CDR2 is YYDKDF (reference sequence). This CDR3 is built from 15 residues. V lost 6 bases to trimming and J lost 5 bases; unmatched junction nucleotides: 12. CDR3 sequence: CATRPPGGAAETQYF. The CDR3 bases are TGTGCCACCAGACCCCCGGGGGGAGCGGCGGAGACCCAGTACTTC.

The rearrangement uses TRBV18 and TRBJ1-3; a weak D match, TRBD1 (5 bases). CDR3 size: 17 residues. Germline-derived CDR1 and CDR2 are KGHSH and LQKENI. V lost 5 bases to trimming and J lost 2 bases, with 19 bases between them. The CDR3 spells CASSRALTELAGNTIYF. CDR3 DNA: TGTGCCAGCTCAAGGGCACTGACAGAACTTGCTGGAAACACCATATATTTT.

The J gene is TRBJ2-3, the V gene TRBV2; 7 nucleotides line up with TRBD1. Germline CDR1 is SNHLY and CDR2 is FYNNEI. V trimming: 5 bases; J trimming: 0 bases; junction bases outside the gene matches: 5. The CDR3 is 15 amino acids. CDR3 bases: TGTGCCAGCAGTAGACAGGGAGATAGCACAGATACGCAGTATTTT. Protein product: CASSRQGDSTDTQYF.

The V gene is TRBV4-3, the J gene TRBJ2-7; the match to TRBD2 covers 13 bases. The CDR3 runs to 16 residues. Germline lookup yields CDR1 LGHNA and CDR2 YSLEER. After removal of 0 bases from V and 6 bases from J, the junction contained 5 bases not matched to a gene. The DNA for the CDR3 is TGCGCCAGCAGCCAAGACCTAGGACTAGCGGGGGCCGAGCAGTACTTC. This gives the protein CASSQDLGLAGAEQYF.

The rearrangement links TRBV5-5 to TRBJ2-7; 9 bases align to TRBD1. Germline CDR1 and CDR2: SGHKS and YYEKEE (reference sequence). This CDR3 spans 15 amino acids. V lost 4 bases and J lost 1; bases outside the gene matches: 6. This chain's CDR3 is CASSPGTGRSYEQYF. The CDR3 DNA is TGTGCCAGCAGCCCGGGGACAGGGAGGTCCTACGAGCAGTACTTC.